The 22 T cell receptor beta chains reported below all come from one sample, sequenced in a study of cytomegalovirus exposure and HLA in healthy donors. PCR amplification relied on 60 Vbeta primers (plus 13 Jbeta primers). TCRdb's table, derived via immunoSEQ multiplex PCR, lists solely in-frame clones and lacks some. The data hold about 170,000 clones, with roughly 80% observed a single time. Material: PBMCs. These receptors were collected from a woman younger than 30 in good health and CMV-seronegative.

The J gene is TRBJ1-1, the V gene TRBV18, with 11 bases lining up with TRBD1. The CDR3 covers 14 residues. The ends lost 4 bases at V and 4 bases at J; junction bases unmatched: 2. Germline V gene lookup returns CDR1 KGHSH and CDR2 LQKENI. CDR3 sequence reads: CASSRGTGGTEAFF. CDR3 in DNA: TGTGCCAGCTCACGAGGGACAGGGGGCACTGAAGCTTTCTTT.

This chain uses TRBV10-3 with TRBJ2-1, with 7 bases that match TRBD2. Germline V gene data show CDR1 as ENHRY and CDR2 as SYGVKD. The CDR3 spans 12 residues. Trimming cost V 3 bases and J 9 bases; bases outside gene matches: 2. The DNA of the CDR3 is TGTGCCATCAGTGACGGGGGGAGTGAGCAGTTCTTC. Protein product: CAISDGGSEQFF.

This clone occurred a few times. This rearrangement joins TRBV6-4 to TRBJ1-1; D is uncertain. The CDR3 covers 13 residues. CDR1 and CDR2 from the germline V gene are MRHNA and SNTAGT. V lost 4 bases and J 1 base, leaving 7 bases between the germline ends. The CDR3 spells CASSVAENTEAFF. CDR3 DNA: TGTGCCAGCAGTGTTGCGGAGAACACTGAAGCTTTCTTT.

This chain uses TRBV28 with TRBJ1-2; the D gene is possibly TRBD1 (5 bases). V shed 6 bases and J shed 4 bases, with 12 bases lying between them. This CDR3 has 13 amino acids. Germline CDR1 and CDR2: MDHEN and SYDVKM. The CDR3, as DNA: TGTGCCAGCAGAGCCGACAGTATCTATGGCTACACCTTC. This codes for CASRADSIYGYTF.

This chain joins TRBV5-4 and TRBJ2-1; 10 positions match TRBD2. The CDR3 is made up of 15 amino acids. Trimming cost V 5 bases and J 6 bases; bases outside gene matches: 8. The germline CDR1 and CDR2 sequences are SGHNT and YYREEE (reference sequence). The CDR3 here is CASSPRLAGFNEQFF. The CDR3 region has the DNA TGTGCCAGCAGTCCCAGACTAGCGGGCTTCAATGAGCAGTTCTTC.

The J gene is TRBJ2-6, the V gene TRBV11-2, with TRBD2 identical over 8 bases. This CDR3 has 17 residues. With 5 bases clipped from V and 3 bases from J, the junction kept 9 bases outside the gene matches. Germline CDR1 and CDR2: SGHAT and FQNNGV. The CDR3 spells CASSPRGGPFGANVLTF. The DNA for the CDR3 is TGTGCCAGCAGCCCTCGGGGGGGTCCCTTTGGGGCCAACGTCCTGACTTTC.

This chain links TRBV14 with TRBJ2-3; D call uncertain. The CDR3 consists of 14 residues. Trimming removed 4 bases at V and 4 bases at J, with 12 bases between. The germline CDR1 and CDR2 sequences are SGHDN and FVKESK. CDR3 nucleotides: TGTGCCAGCAGCCCGTCTTTGGCCGCAGATACGCAGTATTTT. It is translated as CASSPSLAADTQYF.

The chain links TRBV27 to TRBJ2-6; D possibly corresponds to TRBD1 (5 bases). This CDR3 spans 16 amino acids. The V gene lost 4 bases and the J gene lost 1 base, with 11 bases spanning the gap. Germline lookup yields CDR1 MNHEY and CDR2 SMNVEV (reference sequence). The CDR3 region has the DNA TGTGCCAGCAGTTCCAGGGTAGGGTCTGGGGCCAACGTCCTGACTTTC. Amino acids: CASSSRVGSGANVLTF.

The chain combines TRBV11-3 with TRBJ2-7; 7 bases agree with TRBD1. Germline CDR1 and CDR2: SGHNT and YENEEA. The V gene end was trimmed by 0 bases and the J gene end by 3 bases; junction bases not matched to a gene: 5. This CDR3 region has 15 residues. The DNA of the CDR3 is TGTGCCAGCAGCTTAGAGGCAGGGGGTAGCTACGAGCAGTACTTC. Protein: CASSLEAGGSYEQYF.

This clone was seen more than once but under ten times. The chain is built from TRBV2 and TRBJ1-1; D might be TRBD1 (6 bases). The CDR3 consists of 13 residues. Germline values: CDR1 SNHLY, CDR2 FYNNEI. V was pared by 6 bases and J by 6 bases, with 14 bases between. The CDR3 reads CASRSRQAAEAFF. Written as DNA, the CDR3 is TGTGCCAGCAGATCCCGACAGGCCGCTGAAGCTTTCTTT. Filled out from reference TRBV2 and TRBJ1-1, the complete variable domain reads EPEVTQTPSHQVTQMGQEVILRCVPISNHLYFYWYRQILGQKVEFLVSFYNNEISEKSEIFDDQFSVERPDGSNFTLKIRSTKLEDSAMYFCASRSRQAAEAFFGQGTRLTVV.

V gene TRBV5-1 combines with J gene TRBJ2-6; no clear D. The ends were cut back, 1 base at V and 1 base at J, with 6 bases in the middle. Germline CDR1 reads SGHRS; CDR2 reads YFSETQ. There are 15 residues in the CDR3. The CDR3 bases are TGCGCCAGCAGCTTGACAGCTTCTGGGGCCAACGTCCTGACTTTC. Its protein product is CASSLTASGANVLTF.

CDR3 nucleotides: TGTGCCAGCAGTTCACCGCAGGGTGAAGGGACTGAAGCTTTCTTT. As protein: CASSSPQGEGTEAFF. The chain recombines TRBV6-6 with TRBJ1-1; D might be TRBD1 (5 bases). CDR1 and CDR2 (germline): MNHNY, SVGAGI (reference sequence). CDR3 length: 15 amino acids. V dropped 4 bases and J dropped 5 bases, with 17 bases sitting between them.

The CDR3: CASSGTSGTYRETQYF. The CDR3 DNA sequence: TGTGCCAGCAGTGGGACTAGCGGGACCTACCGGGAGACCCAGTACTTC. This chain uses TRBV2 with TRBJ2-5, with 12 bases aligning to TRBD2. CDR1 and CDR2 from the germline V gene are SNHLY and FYNNEI. The V and J ends lost 4 bases and 5 bases, in that order; junction bases with no gene match: 8. This CDR3 is 16 amino acids long.

The V gene is TRBV5-1, the J gene TRBJ2-3; TRBD2 agrees at 11 bases. The CDR3 has 15 residues. Germline lookup yields CDR1 SGHRS and CDR2 YFSETQ. Unmatched junction bases numbered 4, after V lost 5 bases and J lost 2 bases. In DNA, the CDR3 is TGCGCCAGCAGGGGACTAGCGGACTCCACAGATACGCAGTATTTT. Encoded protein: CASRGLADSTDTQYF.

This clone came up once. Other DNA sequences in the sample encode the same CDR3. The chain employs TRBV5-1 and TRBJ1-4, with D tentatively TRBD1 (5 bases). The CDR3 runs to 15 residues. Per the germline V gene, CDR1 is SGHRS and CDR2 is YFSETQ. The V end lost 0 bases, the J end lost 16 bases, and 22 bases lay between the germline ends. The CDR3 loop reads CASSLVGGTPRDSFF. The CDR3 nucleotides are TGCGCCAGCAGCTTGGTCGGGGGAACCCCGAGGGATTCGTTTTTT.

The rearrangement links TRBV4-3 to TRBJ1-1, with 9 bases matching TRBD1. This CDR3 region has 19 residues. The germline gives CDR1 LGHNA, CDR2 YSLEER. With V trimmed by 2 bases and J by 1 base, 14 bases remained unmatched. CDR3 loop: CASSQYLPSNRGQNTEAFF. Written as DNA, the CDR3 is TGCGCCAGCAGCCAATATCTTCCCTCGAACAGGGGGCAGAACACTGAAGCTTTCTTT.

In its sample, this clone was seen a few times. This chain connects TRBV11-2 to TRBJ2-3, with 9 positions matching TRBD2. CDR3 size: 16 residues. Germline V gene lookup returns CDR1 SGHAT and CDR2 FQNNGV. J gave up 4 bases and V 5 bases, and 10 bases lay outside the gene matches. The CDR3 protein is CASSLRLAVGADTQYF. The CDR3 DNA follows: TGTGCCAGCAGCCTCAGACTAGCGGTGGGTGCAGATACGCAGTATTTT.

This clone appeared once. The rearrangement links TRBV1 to TRBJ2-5; the table assigns TRBD2, which was not confirmed against the DNA. With the DNA end fitting TRBJ2-7 better, the J assignment may be wrong. TRBV1 is deemed a pseudogene. The CDR3 consists of 18 residues. The CDR3 sequence: CTSSHTLDGGAPSYEQYF. The CDR3 DNA reads as TGCACCAGCAGCCACACCTTGGATGGGGGGGCCCCGTCGTACGAGCAGTACTTC.

V gene TRBV28 combines with J gene TRBJ2-5; D is perhaps TRBD2 (5 bases). The CDR3 totals 13 residues. V lost 7 bases to trimming and J lost 2 bases, with 11 bases between them. Germline V gives CDR1 MDHEN, CDR2 SYDVKM. DNA of the CDR3: TGTGCCAGCATAGCGCGCACTCAAGAGACCCAGTACTTC. Translated: CASIARTQETQYF.

Points on this clone: The same CDR3 is also encoded by other DNA sequences in this sample. The chain links TRBV5-1 to TRBJ2-1; TRBD1 is a possible D gene (6 bases). The CDR3 is made up of 13 amino acids. Germline V CDR1 and CDR2: SGHRS, YFSETQ. Trimming cost V 4 bases and J 3 bases, with 8 bases left between them. This chain's CDR3 is CASSLTGYNEQFF. DNA for the CDR3: TGCGCCAGCAGCCTGACAGGCTACAATGAGCAGTTCTTC.

The J gene is TRBJ2-3, the V gene TRBV10-2, with D possibly matching TRBD1 (5 bases). V was clipped by 3 bases and J by 4 bases, with 14 bases between them. The CDR3 runs to 15 residues. The germline CDR1 and CDR2 sequences are WSHSY and SAAADI. The CDR3 nucleotides read TGCGCCAGCAGTGACCTTCAGGGCATGGCAGATACGCAGTATTTT. Translation gives CASSDLQGMADTQYF.

The rearrangement joins TRBV7-9 to TRBJ2-1, with D possibly TRBD2 on 5 matching bases. Germline V gene data show CDR1 as SEHNR and CDR2 as FQNEAQ (reference sequence). The CDR3 loop spans 14 amino acids. Trimming shortened V by 5 bases and J by 8 bases, and 16 bases separated the two germline ends. The CDR3, as DNA: TGTGCCAGCAGCGCCCCTAGCCGTGGCTATGAGCAGTTCTTC. This encodes CASSAPSRGYEQFF.